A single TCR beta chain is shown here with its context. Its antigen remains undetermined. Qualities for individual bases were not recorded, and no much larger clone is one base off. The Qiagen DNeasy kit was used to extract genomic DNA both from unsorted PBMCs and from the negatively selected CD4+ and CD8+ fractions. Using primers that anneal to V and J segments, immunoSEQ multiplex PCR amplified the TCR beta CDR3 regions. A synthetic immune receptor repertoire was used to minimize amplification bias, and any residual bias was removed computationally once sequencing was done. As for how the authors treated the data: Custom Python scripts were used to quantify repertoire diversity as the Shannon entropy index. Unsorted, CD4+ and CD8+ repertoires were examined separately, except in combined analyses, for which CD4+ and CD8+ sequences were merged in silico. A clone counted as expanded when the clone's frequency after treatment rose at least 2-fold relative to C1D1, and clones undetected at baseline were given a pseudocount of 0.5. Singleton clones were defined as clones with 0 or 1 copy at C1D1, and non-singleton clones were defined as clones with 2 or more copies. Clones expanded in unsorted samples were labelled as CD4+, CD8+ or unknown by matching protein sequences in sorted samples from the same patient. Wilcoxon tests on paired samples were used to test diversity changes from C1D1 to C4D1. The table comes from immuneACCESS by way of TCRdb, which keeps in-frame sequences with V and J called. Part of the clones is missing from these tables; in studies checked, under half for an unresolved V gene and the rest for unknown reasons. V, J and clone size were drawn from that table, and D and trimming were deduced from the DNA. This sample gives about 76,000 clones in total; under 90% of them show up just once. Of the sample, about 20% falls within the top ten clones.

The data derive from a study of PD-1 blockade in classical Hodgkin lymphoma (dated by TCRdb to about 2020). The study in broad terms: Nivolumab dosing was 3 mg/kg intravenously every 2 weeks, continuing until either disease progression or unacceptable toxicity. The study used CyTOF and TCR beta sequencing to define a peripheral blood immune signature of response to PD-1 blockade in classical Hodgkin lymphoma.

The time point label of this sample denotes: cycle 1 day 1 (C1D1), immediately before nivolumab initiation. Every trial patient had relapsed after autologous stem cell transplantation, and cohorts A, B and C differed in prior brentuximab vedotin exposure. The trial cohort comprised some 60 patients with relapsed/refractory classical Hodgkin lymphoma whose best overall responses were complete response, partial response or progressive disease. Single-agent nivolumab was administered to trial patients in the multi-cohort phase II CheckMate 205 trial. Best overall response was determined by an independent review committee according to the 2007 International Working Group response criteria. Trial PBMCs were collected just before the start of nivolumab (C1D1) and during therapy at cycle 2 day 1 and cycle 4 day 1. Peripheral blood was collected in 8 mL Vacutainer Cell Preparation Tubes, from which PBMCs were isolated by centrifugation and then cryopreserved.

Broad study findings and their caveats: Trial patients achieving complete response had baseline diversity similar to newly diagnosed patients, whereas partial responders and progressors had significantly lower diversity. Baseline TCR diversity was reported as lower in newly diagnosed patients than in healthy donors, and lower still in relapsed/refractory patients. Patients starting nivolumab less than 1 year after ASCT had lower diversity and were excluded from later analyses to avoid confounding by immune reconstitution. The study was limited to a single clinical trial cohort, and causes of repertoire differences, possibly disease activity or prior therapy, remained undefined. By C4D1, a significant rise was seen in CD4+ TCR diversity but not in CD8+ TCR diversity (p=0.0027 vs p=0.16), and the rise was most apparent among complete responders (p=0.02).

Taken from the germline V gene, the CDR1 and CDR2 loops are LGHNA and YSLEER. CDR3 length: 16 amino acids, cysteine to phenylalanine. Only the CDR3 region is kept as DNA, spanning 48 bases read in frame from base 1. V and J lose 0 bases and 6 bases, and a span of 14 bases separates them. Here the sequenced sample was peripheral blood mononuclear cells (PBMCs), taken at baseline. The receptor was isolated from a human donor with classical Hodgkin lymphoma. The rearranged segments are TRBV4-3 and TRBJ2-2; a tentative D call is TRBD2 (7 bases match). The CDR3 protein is CASSQDARGGAGELFF. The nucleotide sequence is TGCGCCAGCAGCCAAGATGCTCGAGGGGGGGCCGGGGAGCTGTTTTTT.